This T cell receptor beta chain was profiled in a study of cytomegalovirus exposure and HLA in healthy donors. Researchers ran the PCR with 60 Vbeta and 13 Jbeta primers. Assay used: immunoSEQ multiplex PCR; TCRdb lists only in-frame clones, some missing. The sample includes around 150,000 clones, approximately 10% of them seen just once. As regards this clone: Its target is not known.

Study conclusions and caveats: For presence/absence analyses, sequencing depth was assumed to be roughly uniform across donors. Most of the TCR beta V segments (in an earlier analysis) were productive either about 90% or about 30% of the time.

The material sequenced was PBMCs. This receptor was identified in a middle-aged woman in good health and CMV-seropositive.

The CDR3 loop is CASSVGTGDYGYTF. CDR3 DNA sequence: TGTGCCAGCAGTGTTGGGACAGGGGACTATGGCTACACCTTC. The chain employs TRBV6-1 and TRBJ1-2; 10 bases are shared with TRBD1. Germline assignment: CDR1 MNHNS and CDR2 SASEGT. The CDR3 extends over 14 amino acids. J lost 3 bases, V lost 4 bases, and 2 bases had no gene match.